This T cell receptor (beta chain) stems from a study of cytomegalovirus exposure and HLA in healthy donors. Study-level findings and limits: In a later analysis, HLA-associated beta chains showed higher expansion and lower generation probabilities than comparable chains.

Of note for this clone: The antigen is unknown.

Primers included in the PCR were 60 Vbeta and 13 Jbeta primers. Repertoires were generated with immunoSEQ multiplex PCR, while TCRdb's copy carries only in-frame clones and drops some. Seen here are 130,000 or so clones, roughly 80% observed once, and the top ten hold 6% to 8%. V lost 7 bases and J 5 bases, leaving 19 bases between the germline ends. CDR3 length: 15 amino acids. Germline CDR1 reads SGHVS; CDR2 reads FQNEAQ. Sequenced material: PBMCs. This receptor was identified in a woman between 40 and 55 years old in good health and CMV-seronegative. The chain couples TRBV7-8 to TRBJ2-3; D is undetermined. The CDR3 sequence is CASTRRPGEGDTQYF. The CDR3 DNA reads TGTGCCAGCACCCGACGGCCCGGAGAAGGAGATACGCAGTATTTT.